Listed here are 23 T cell receptor beta chains from one sample, sequenced in a study of cytomegalovirus exposure and HLA in healthy donors. The primer mix had 60 Vbeta and 13 Jbeta primers. Sequencing was performed with immunoSEQ multiplex PCR; in TCRdb, only in-frame clones are kept and a portion is missing. The sample has under 150,000 clones, approximately 61% seen once. The specimen was PBMCs. These receptor sequences come from a woman aged 40 to 50 in good health and CMV-seronegative.

CDR3 loop: CASSPRRDSYEQYF. Written as DNA, the CDR3 is TGTGCCAGCAGCCCCCGCCGGGACTCCTACGAGCAGTACTTC. This sequence joins TRBV7-2 and TRBJ2-5; possibly TRBD2 for D (5 bases). With the DNA end fitting TRBJ2-7 better, the J assignment may be wrong. This CDR3 region has 14 residues. Germline V gene lookup returns CDR1 SGHTA and CDR2 FQGNSA.

The rearrangement joins TRBV6-5 to TRBJ1-1, with unresolved D. This CDR3 has 13 amino acids. Germline V gene sequence: CDR1 MNHEY, CDR2 SVGAGI. V lost 6 bases to trimming and J lost 1 base, with 9 bases between them. The CDR3 here is CASSTWANTEAFF. The CDR3 DNA follows: TGTGCCAGCAGCACCTGGGCGAACACTGAAGCTTTCTTT.

The V and J genes are TRBV6-5 and TRBJ1-1, with D unresolved. Trimming shortened V by 0 bases and J by 2 bases, and 10 bases separated the two germline ends. The CDR3 spans 15 residues. Germline-derived CDR1 and CDR2 are MNHEY and SVGAGI. CDR3 region: CASSYSSGRNTEAFF. The DNA of the CDR3 is TGTGCCAGCAGTTACTCATCTGGGAGAAACACTGAAGCTTTCTTT.

The rearrangement uses TRBV15 and TRBJ2-1; TRBD2 matches 7 bases. J lost 9 bases, V lost 1 base, and 9 bases had no gene match. Germline-derived CDR1 and CDR2 are LNHNV and YYDKDF (reference sequence). This CDR3 contains 15 residues. CDR3 nucleotides: TGTGCCACCAGCAGAGTTACGTCGGGGGGAACTGAGCAGTTCTTC. Translation gives CATSRVTSGGTEQFF. The complete variable domain, with remaining parts taken from reference TRBV15 and TRBJ2-1, reads DAMVIQNPRYQVTQFGKPVTLSCSQTLNHNVMYWYQQKSSQAPKLLFHYYDKDFNNEADTPDNFQSRRPNTSFCFLDIRSPGLGDTAMYLCATSRVTSGGTEQFFGPGTRLTVL.

This clone was seen more than once but under ten times. The chain joins TRBV7-2 to TRBJ2-5; 9 bases map to TRBD2. The CDR3 has 17 amino acids. Germline CDR1 and CDR2: SGHTA and FQGNSA. Trimming at V came to 5 bases and at J to 2 bases, leaving 12 bases not matched to a gene. CDR3 region: CASSAQPPTSGQETQYF. The CDR3, as DNA: TGTGCCAGCAGCGCCCAACCCCCAACTAGCGGGCAAGAGACCCAGTACTTC.

This chain links TRBV7-9 with TRBJ2-5, with 11 positions matching TRBD2. The CDR3 runs to 14 residues. Unmatched junction bases numbered 4, after V lost 5 bases and J lost 5 bases. Germline V gene sequence: CDR1 SEHNR, CDR2 FQNEAQ (reference sequence). The chain's CDR3 is CASSVSGGAETQYF. The CDR3 DNA reads as TGTGCCAGCAGCGTTAGCGGGGGGGCGGAGACCCAGTACTTC. The entire variable domain, with the rest obtained from reference TRBV7-9 and TRBJ2-5, is as follows: DTGVSQNPRHKITKRGQNVTFRCDPISEHNRLYWYRQTLGQGPEFLTYFQNEAQLEKSRLLSDRFSAERPKGSFSTLEIQRTEQGDSAMYLCASSVSGGAETQYFGPGTRLLVL.

V gene TRBV5-1 combines with J gene TRBJ1-1, with a weak D call TRBD1 (6 bases). CDR3 size: 14 residues. Trimming took 0 bases from V and 1 from J, leaving 7 bases between them. CDR1 and CDR2 from the germline V gene are SGHRS and YFSETQ. CDR3 sequence reads: CASSLGGGNTEAFF. CDR3 coding DNA: TGCGCCAGCAGCTTGGGAGGGGGGAACACTGAAGCTTTCTTT.

The rearrangement joins TRBV4-1 to TRBJ1-5; D is perhaps TRBD1 (6 bases). With 0 bases removed from V and 3 bases from J, the gap between germline ends came to 9 bases. CDR3 length: 15 residues. Germline V gene lookup returns CDR1 MGHRA and CDR2 YSYEKL. The CDR3 reads CASSQDQGYNQPQHF. The CDR3 region has the DNA TGCGCCAGCAGCCAAGATCAGGGGTACAATCAGCCCCAGCATTTT.

This chain's CDR3 is CASSLASGTRGDTQYF. The CDR3 DNA follows: TGTGCCAGCAGCTTAGCTTCCGGGACTAGAGGAGATACGCAGTATTTT. The genes are TRBV7-6 and TRBJ2-3; TRBD2 matches at 8 bases. The CDR3 is 16 residues long. With V trimmed by 0 bases and J by 5 bases, 7 bases remained unmatched. CDR1 is SGHVS, CDR2 FNYEAQ, per germline.

This clone is a singleton in its sample. The chain couples TRBV13 to TRBJ2-7, with D tentatively TRBD1 (6 bases). CDR3 length: 14 amino acids. The germline V gene has CDR1 PRHDT and CDR2 FYEKMQ (reference sequence). V was clipped by 5 bases and J by 1 base, with 12 bases between them. The CDR3 loop reads CASSLRTESYEQYF. CDR3 nucleotide sequence: TGTGCCAGCAGCCTACGGACAGAATCCTACGAGCAGTACTTC.

In DNA, the CDR3 is TGTGCCAGCAGCGTAGGGACGGGGGAGCCCCAGCATTTT. Amino acids: CASSVGTGEPQHF. The chain joins TRBV9 to TRBJ1-5; maybe TRBD1 (5 bases). V was shortened by 0 bases and J by 8 bases, with 9 bases between the two germline ends. The CDR3 loop spans 13 amino acids. Looked up from germline, CDR1 is SGDLS and CDR2 is YYNGEE.

This chain connects TRBV2 to TRBJ2-2, with 16 bases matching TRBD2. The CDR3 consists of 19 residues. With V trimmed by 8 bases and J by 4 bases, 13 bases remained unmatched. Looked up from germline, CDR1 is SNHLY and CDR2 is FYNNEI. CDR3 in DNA: TGTGCCAGCGGGGGGGCCGGGACTAGCGGGGGGGCCGCCACCGGGGAGCTGTTTTTT. Translated: CASGGAGTSGGAATGELFF.

The chain combines TRBV6-5 with TRBJ1-5; D is unclear. Germline CDR1 reads MNHEY; CDR2 reads SVGAGI. V lost 0 bases, J lost 4 bases, and 10 bases lay in between. CDR3 size: 15 residues. The CDR3 reads CASSYSFTGNQPQHF. Here the CDR3 DNA reads TGTGCCAGCAGTTACTCGTTTACGGGGAATCAGCCCCAGCATTTT.

Only a few counts were recorded for this clone. The chain couples TRBV7-9 to TRBJ1-1; no clear D. This CDR3 region has 12 residues. Germline lookup yields CDR1 SEHNR and CDR2 FQNEAQ (reference sequence). The V end was cut by 5 bases, the J end by 4 bases, with 8 bases between. The CDR3 nucleotides read TGTGCCAGCAGCATAACAGTCACTGAAGCTTTCTTT. Translation: CASSITVTEAFF.

Comment on this clone: This same CDR3 is encoded by further DNA sequences in the sample. This chain joins TRBV4-3 and TRBJ1-1; 7 bases are shared with TRBD1. The CDR3 loop spans 14 amino acids. CDR1 LGHNA and CDR2 YSLEER come from the germline V gene. Trimming at V came to 3 bases and at J to 5 bases, leaving 6 bases not matched to a gene. In DNA form, the CDR3 reads TGCGCCAGCAGCCAGGACAGGAGAGGAACTGAAGCTTTCTTT. Its protein product is CASSQDRRGTEAFF.

This chain uses TRBV27 with TRBJ1-3; no firm D call. Trimming took off 6 bases at V and 5 bases at J, with 17 bases between the two ends. The CDR3 is 15 amino acids. CDR1 is MNHEY, CDR2 SMNVEV, per germline (reference sequence). The CDR3 DNA reads TGTGCCAGCAGCCCTCAAAACGGGGTCAGAAACACCATATATTTT. It is translated as CASSPQNGVRNTIYF.

The J gene is TRBJ2-1, the V gene TRBV11-2; 9 nucleotides match TRBD1. The junction had 6 bases not matched to a gene; V was cut back by 5 bases and J by 1 base. This CDR3 spans 16 amino acids. Germline CDR1 reads SGHAT; CDR2 reads FQNNGV. DNA for the CDR3: TGTGCCAGCAGCGGGACCGGGACAGGGTCCTACAATGAGCAGTTCTTC. This translates into CASSGTGTGSYNEQFF.

The gene calls are TRBV13 and TRBJ2-4, with D perhaps matching TRBD1 (5 bases). Trimming shortened V by 5 bases and J by 9 bases, and 14 bases separated the two germline ends. CDR1 and CDR2 from the germline V gene are PRHDT and FYEKMQ (reference sequence). The CDR3 is 13 amino acids. DNA for the CDR3: TGTGCCAGCAGCCCCGACTCTGGGGCCATTCAGTACTTC. This codes for CASSPDSGAIQYF.

This clone was observed a handful of times. J is TRBJ2-1 and V is TRBV7-9; 8 positions match TRBD2. Unmatched junction bases numbered 13, after V lost 5 bases and J lost 4 bases. CDR3 size: 17 residues. Germline V CDR1 and CDR2: SEHNR, FQNEAQ (reference sequence). As DNA, the CDR3 is TGTGCCAGCAGCCCTCCCCTCAGACTAGCGCCATACAATGAGCAGTTCTTC. Encoded protein: CASSPPLRLAPYNEQFF.

V usage is TRBV13 and J usage is TRBJ2-6, with D possibly matching TRBD1 (6 bases). V was pared by 6 bases and J by 4 bases, with 16 bases between. Per germline, CDR1 PRHDT and CDR2 FYEKMQ (reference sequence). The CDR3 sequence is 16 residues long. The DNA for the CDR3 is TGTGCCAGCAGAAGCCGACAGGCTGGGGGGGCCAACGTCCTGACTTTC. Translation gives CASRSRQAGGANVLTF.

The CDR3 bases are TGCGCCAGCAGCTTTGGAGGGGGCTCCTCGGATACGCAGTATTTT. Translation: CASSFGGGSSDTQYF. The J gene is TRBJ2-3, the V gene TRBV5-1; possible D gene TRBD1, 7 bases. Trimming took off 2 bases at V and 6 bases at J, with 16 bases between the two ends. Germline values: CDR1 SGHRS, CDR2 YFSETQ. The CDR3 is made up of 15 amino acids.

The chain employs TRBV9 and TRBJ2-3; TRBD2 matches at 7 bases. Germline CDR1 is SGDLS and CDR2 is YYNGEE. CDR3 size: 14 residues. Germline trimming cut 4 bases from V and 5 bases from J; bases unmatched to any gene: 7. CDR3 amino acids: CASSPELAQDTQYF. The DNA for the CDR3 is TGTGCCAGCAGCCCGGAACTAGCGCAAGATACGCAGTATTTT.

The chain uses TRBV20-1 and TRBJ2-5; D remains ambiguous. Germline V gene lookup returns CDR1 DFQATT and CDR2 SNEGSKA (reference sequence). The CDR3 consists of 10 residues. V lost 5 bases and J 5 bases, leaving 6 bases between the germline ends. The CDR3 loop is CSAFRETQYF. The CDR3 nucleotides are TGCAGTGCTTTCAGGGAGACCCAGTACTTC.